This T cell receptor (beta chain) was profiled in a study of T cell changes during pregnancy in multiple sclerosis. Libraries were prepared by immunoSEQ multiplex PCR; TCRdb keeps only in-frame clonotypes and omits some of them. Here the sample spans 85,000 to 130,000 clones, roughly 92% being singletons. The CDR3 extends over 14 amino acids. V trimming: 0 bases; J trimming: 3 bases; junction bases outside the gene matches: 5. Germline V gene data show CDR1 as GTSNPN and CDR2 as SVGIG (reference sequence). This clonotype was sampled from a female donor with multiple sclerosis, enrolled in a pregnancy study. The sample was peripheral blood, taken after pregnancy. The chain has TRBV30 and TRBJ2-7; 7 bases agree with TRBD2. The CDR3 bases are TGTGCCTGGAGTGTAAATGGGGGGGACTACGAGCAGTACTTC. Its translation is CAWSVNGGDYEQYF.